These 3 T cell receptor beta chains originate from one sample sequenced in a study of T cells after posttransplantation cyclophosphamide. Profiling relied on immunoSEQ multiplex PCR, and the TCRdb table lists in-frame clones only, not all of them. The data contain under 20,000 clones, about 95% of them singletons. The naive gate required viable CD3+CD4+ or CD3+CD8+ cells with CCR7+CD45RA+CD45RO-CD95-CD27+CD28+ phenotype. Source material: naive CD4+ T cells sorted from blood. The receptor source for this set is a woman between 50 and 59 years old in good health and a related stem cell transplant donor.

This chain uses TRBV28 with TRBJ1-5, with D possibly TRBD1 on 6 matching bases. The V end was cut by 8 bases, the J end by 1 base, with 15 bases between. The CDR3 is made up of 15 amino acids. Per germline, CDR1 MDHEN and CDR2 SYDVKM. CDR3 protein: CASLAPTGSNQPQHF. CDR3 coding DNA: TGTGCCAGCTTAGCTCCGACAGGCAGCAATCAGCCCCAGCATTTT.

The chain carries TRBV7-2 and TRBJ1-2; D not resolved. V was shortened by 0 bases and J by 8 bases, with 13 bases between the two germline ends. The CDR3 loop spans 14 amino acids. CDR1 and CDR2 from the germline V gene are SGHTA and FQGNSA. CDR3 sequence reads: CASSLAEGRQGYTF. The CDR3 DNA reads as TGTGCCAGCAGCTTAGCTGAGGGCAGGCAAGGCTACACCTTC.

The gene calls are TRBV19 and TRBJ1-5, with D perhaps matching TRBD1 (5 bases). Germline values: CDR1 LNHDA, CDR2 SQIVND (reference sequence). The germline V and J ends were trimmed by 5 bases and 6 bases, with 8 bases remaining between them. CDR3 length equals 12 residues. The CDR3 loop is CASSFRGQPQHF. The DNA for the CDR3 is TGTGCCAGTAGTTTTAGGGGTCAGCCCCAGCATTTT.